Listed here is a single T cell receptor (beta chain). Together with a sample-barcoded 5' primer, a J-beta primer mix was included in a second PCR lasting roughly 7 to 11 cycles. TCRdb reprocessed the 5' RACE reads via MiXCR and lists one record per CDR3 protein. Among 780,000 or so distinct CDR3 sequences listed, roughly 25% were seen once. The ends were cut back, 3 bases at V and 4 bases at J, with 9 bases in the middle. The V gene's germline CDR1 is MNHEY and CDR2 SMNVEV (reference sequence). There are 14 residues in the CDR3. Caucasian, healthy and from Russia, the donors were aged between about 6 and 90. Total RNA extraction produced at least 5.5 micrograms (per sample) for the study. The sample is drawn from a study of blood T cells in healthy people across ages. This sample was shared with a second study, whose subject was T cells of mothers and their children. From that second work: Each mother yielded more than 8 million TCR beta CDR3 reads. Each child yielded millions of reads.

The sample was blood. The genes are TRBV27 and TRBJ2-2; D is ambiguous. This clonotype originated in a boy aged 10-17 years in good health. CDR3 sequence (DNA): TGTGCCAGCAGTTTCTCAATCTCCACCGGGGAGCTGTTTTTT. Protein: CASSFSISTGELFF.